Below are 32 T cell receptor beta chains sequenced from a single sample in a study of blood T cell repertoires in COVID-19. The repertoire was sequenced with immunoSEQ multiplex PCR; TCRdb's copy has only in-frame clones and lacks some. The repertoire holds some 170,000 clones, with about 83% as singletons. Sequenced material: peripheral blood. All receptors derive from a man aged 55-75 years with acute or convalescent COVID-19.

CDR3: CASSPRLRSYEQYF. The CDR3 nucleotides read TGTGCCAGTAGTCCACGACTGAGGTCCTACGAGCAGTACTTC. The chain uses TRBV19 and TRBJ2-7; no clear D gene. V was shortened by 5 bases and J by 1 base, with 12 bases between the two germline ends. The germline CDR1 and CDR2 sequences are LNHDA and SQIVND (reference sequence). The CDR3 loop spans 14 amino acids.

Turning to this clone: In the same sample, other DNA sequences code for this CDR3. The chain uses TRBV9 and TRBJ1-5, with TRBD1 as a possible D gene (6 bases). Trimming cost V 2 bases and J 1 base, with 7 bases left between them. Looked up from germline, CDR1 is SGDLS and CDR2 is YYNGEE. The CDR3 is 14 residues long. The DNA of the CDR3 is TGTGCCAGCAGCGTTGGACAGAGCAATCAGCCCCAGCATTTT. Its protein is CASSVGQSNQPQHF.

This clone showed up just a few times. Other nucleotide sequences in the sample specify the same CDR3. The chain has TRBV27 and TRBJ2-7; D is undetermined. V lost 3 bases and J 0 bases, leaving 6 bases between the germline ends. CDR1 is MNHEY and CDR2 is SMNVEV in the germline V gene (reference sequence). This CDR3 spans 13 amino acids. The DNA of the CDR3 is TGTGCCAGCAGTTTTGGGCCCTCCTACGAGCAGTACTTC. It translates to CASSFGPSYEQYF.

The chain combines TRBV7-2 with TRBJ1-2, with D unclear. Trimming shortened V by 5 bases and J by 4 bases, and 5 bases separated the two germline ends. CDR1 and CDR2 from the germline V gene are SGHTA and FQGNSA. CDR3 size: 11 residues. The CDR3 region has the DNA TGTGCCAGCAGCCCTTCCTATGGCTACACCTTC. Protein sequence: CASSPSYGYTF.

The chain carries TRBV5-1 and TRBJ1-1; D is possibly TRBD1 (5 bases). Germline assignment: CDR1 SGHRS and CDR2 YFSETQ. V lost 0 bases, J lost 6 bases, and 6 bases lay in between. The CDR3 loop spans 12 amino acids. The CDR3 loop reads CASSLEGPEAFF. The CDR3 nucleotides are TGCGCCAGCAGCTTGGAGGGGCCTGAAGCTTTCTTT.

This sequence joins TRBV6-5 and TRBJ2-7; the match to TRBD1 covers 9 bases. Unmatched junction bases numbered 5, after V lost 7 bases and J lost 4 bases. CDR3 length: 13 amino acids. Per germline, CDR1 MNHEY and CDR2 SVGAGI. Here the CDR3 DNA reads TGTGCCAGCAAGGGACAGGGTCGATACGAGCAGTACTTC. Protein: CASKGQGRYEQYF.

In this sample, this clone turned up a few times. The chain couples TRBV9 to TRBJ2-1; the match to TRBD1 covers 7 bases. V gave up 4 bases and J gave up 3 bases; unmatched junction bases: 4. The V gene's germline CDR1 is SGDLS and CDR2 YYNGEE. The CDR3 spans 14 residues. The CDR3 DNA follows: TGTGCCAGCAGCCCAGGGGGAGTCTACAATGAGCAGTTCTTC. This translates into CASSPGGVYNEQFF.

The chain is built from TRBV19 and TRBJ2-2; a possible D gene is TRBD1 (5 bases). CDR1 is LNHDA, CDR2 SQIVND, per germline (reference sequence). V lost 6 bases and J lost 2, with 13 bases in between. This CDR3 spans 15 amino acids. The CDR3 nucleotides are TGTGCCAGTAGCAGGGCATACAGCAACACCGGGGAGCTGTTTTTT. It specifies CASSRAYSNTGELFF.

The chain is built from TRBV4-1 and TRBJ2-1; D is perhaps TRBD1 (5 bases). The CDR3 is made up of 14 amino acids. Trimming cost V 3 bases and J 4 bases, with 10 bases left between them. Germline-derived CDR1 and CDR2 are MGHRA and YSYEKL. As DNA, the CDR3 is TGCGCCAGCAGCCATCCCGACAGATACAATGAGCAGTTCTTC. Its translation is CASSHPDRYNEQFF.

The chain couples TRBV19 to TRBJ2-3; the D gene is possibly TRBD2 (5 bases). This CDR3 has 16 amino acids. Looked up from germline, CDR1 is LNHDA and CDR2 is SQIVND (reference sequence). Trimming removed 6 bases at V and 0 bases at J, with 16 bases between. The CDR3 here is CASRTRAISSTDTQYF. CDR3 bases: TGTGCCAGTAGAACTAGGGCCATTTCTAGCACAGATACGCAGTATTTT.

This chain uses TRBV19 with TRBJ1-2; 10 bases agree with TRBD1. Germline CDR1 is LNHDA and CDR2 is SQIVND (reference sequence). The J segment lost 4 bases and the V segment lost 5 bases, leaving 7 bases of the junction unmatched. CDR3 length: 15 residues. The CDR3 protein is CASSSWTGGGYGYTF. The CDR3 coding sequence is TGTGCCAGTAGTTCGTGGACAGGGGGTGGCTATGGCTACACCTTC.

The genes are TRBV3-1 (or the pseudogene TRBV3-2) and TRBJ2-7; 10 nucleotides line up with TRBD1. V lost 10 bases, J lost 2 bases, and 11 bases stayed unmatched. This CDR3 has 15 residues. From germline, CDR1 is LGHDT and CDR2 YNNKEL (reference sequence). Here the CDR3 DNA reads TGTGCCACCGGGCGACCGGGACAGGGGACCTACGAGCAGTACTTC. Residues: CATGRPGQGTYEQYF.

The genes are TRBV19 and TRBJ1-2; the D gene is possibly TRBD1 (5 bases). Germline V gene sequence: CDR1 LNHDA, CDR2 SQIVND (reference sequence). V was shortened by 2 bases and J by 2 bases, with 6 bases between the two germline ends. This CDR3 region has 13 residues. CDR3 bases: TGTGCCAGTAGTATAACAGGAAACTATGGCTACACCTTC. Translating it yields CASSITGNYGYTF.

This rearrangement joins TRBV5-1 to TRBJ2-1; TRBD1 agrees at 10 bases. Germline trimming cut 4 bases from V and 5 bases from J; bases unmatched to any gene: 9. Germline CDR1 SGHRS, CDR2 YFSETQ. The CDR3 has 16 residues. The CDR3 nucleotides are TGCGCCAGCAGCATCAGTGGGACAGGGGTAAACAATGAGCAGTTCTTC. Protein product: CASSISGTGVNNEQFF.

V usage is TRBV6-6 and J usage is TRBJ1-1; D unclear. CDR1 MNHNY and CDR2 SVGAGI come from the germline V gene (reference sequence). The CDR3 length is 16 residues. Trimming shortened V by 2 bases and J by 6 bases, and 19 bases separated the two germline ends. The DNA of the CDR3 is TGTGCCAGCAGTTACGAAACCCTCGCTTCGGTGGCTGAAGCTTTCTTT. As protein: CASSYETLASVAEAFF.

This chain uses TRBV5-1 with TRBJ2-5; TRBD2 might be the D (7 bases). V was clipped by 0 bases and J by 4 bases, with 13 bases between them. Germline CDR1 reads SGHRS; CDR2 reads YFSETQ. The CDR3 extends over 15 amino acids. The CDR3 coding sequence is TGCGCCAGCAGCTTGGCCCAAGGGGGGGTAGAGACCCAGTACTTC. Residues: CASSLAQGGVETQYF.

This sequence joins TRBV7-9 and TRBJ2-3; D perhaps matches TRBD2 (5 bases). The CDR3 totals 14 residues. Trimming pared 5 bases from V and 2 bases from J, leaving 11 bases between. Germline V gives CDR1 SEHNR, CDR2 FQNEAQ (reference sequence). CDR3 in DNA: TGTGCCAGCAGCCCCCGGGGAACCACAGATACGCAGTATTTT. It specifies CASSPRGTTDTQYF.

J is TRBJ1-2 and V is TRBV27; D is possibly TRBD1 (6 bases). Per the germline V gene, CDR1 is MNHEY and CDR2 is SMNVEV (reference sequence). The CDR3 sequence is 14 residues long. Trimming stripped 6 bases from V and 4 bases from J, with 15 bases between. In DNA form, the CDR3 reads TGTGCCAGCAGGCCTCAAGGGGGTGGCTATGGCTACACCTTC. The encoded protein is CASRPQGGGYGYTF.

The chain couples TRBV9 to TRBJ1-1; D might be TRBD1 (5 bases). The CDR3 totals 16 residues. V was shortened by 4 bases and J by 3 bases, with 19 bases between the two germline ends. Germline V gives CDR1 SGDLS, CDR2 YYNGEE. The CDR3 DNA sequence: TGTGCCAGCAGCATTTACTCCGGGACTGAAGACACTGAAGCTTTCTTT. Translating it yields CASSIYSGTEDTEAFF.

The chain uses TRBV18 and TRBJ2-7; D perhaps matches TRBD1 (6 bases). The CDR3 totals 13 residues. V was cut by 3 bases and J by 6 bases, with 12 bases left in between. Germline values: CDR1 KGHSH, CDR2 LQKENI. The CDR3 bases are TGTGCCAGCTCACCCACAGGGTCCGGCGAGCAGTACTTC. Translating it yields CASSPTGSGEQYF.

The V call is TRBV5-1, the J call TRBJ2-3; D possibly corresponds to TRBD1 (5 bases). CDR1 and CDR2 (germline): SGHRS, YFSETQ. The CDR3 spans 16 residues. Trimming cost V 0 bases and J 1 base, with 12 bases left between them. DNA of the CDR3: TGCGCCAGCAGCTTGGGGGCCAGGGATCGCACAGATACGCAGTATTTT. Translation gives CASSLGARDRTDTQYF.

The chain joins TRBV2 to TRBJ1-1; TRBD1 might be the D (6 bases). Between the trimmed V and J ends, which lost 6 bases and 4 bases, there was a span of 12 bases. The CDR3 consists of 13 residues. Germline values: CDR1 SNHLY, CDR2 FYNNEI. CDR3 amino acids: CASRGTSRTEAFF. For the CDR3, the DNA is TGTGCCAGCAGAGGGACATCCCGCACTGAAGCTTTCTTT.

The CDR3 here is CASSPGQGGTEAFF. DNA of the CDR3: TGTGCCAGTAGTCCTGGACAGGGAGGTACTGAAGCTTTCTTT. The V gene is TRBV19, the J gene TRBJ1-1, with 8 bases identical to TRBD1. Germline V gene lookup returns CDR1 LNHDA and CDR2 SQIVND (reference sequence). The CDR3 runs to 14 residues. The J segment lost 5 bases and the V segment lost 5 bases, leaving 7 bases of the junction unmatched.

The rearrangement links TRBV7-9 to TRBJ2-6; D gene ambiguous. This CDR3 is built from 17 residues. Germline V CDR1 and CDR2: SEHNR, FQNEAQ (reference sequence). V was trimmed by 7 bases and J by 0 bases, leaving 16 bases between them. The CDR3 loop is CASTPSGTPSGANVLTF. CDR3 in DNA: TGTGCCAGCACCCCTTCTGGCACCCCCTCTGGGGCCAACGTCCTGACTTTC.

There are a few counts of this clone. J is TRBJ1-1 and V is TRBV5-5, with D hard to call. Germline-derived CDR1 and CDR2 are SGHKS and YYEKEE (reference sequence). This CDR3 region has 12 residues. V lost 5 bases to trimming and J lost 5 bases, with 10 bases between them. CDR3 in amino acids: CASSFFRTEAFF. The CDR3 bases are TGTGCCAGCAGTTTCTTTCGGACTGAAGCTTTCTTT.

This clone has just a few counts. Written as DNA, the CDR3 is TGTGCCAGCAGCTTAGTGGGGGGATACTATGGCTACACCTTC. Its translation: CASSLVGGYYGYTF. V usage is TRBV7-9 and J usage is TRBJ1-2; tentatively, D is TRBD1 (5 bases). The CDR3 covers 14 residues. CDR1 SEHNR and CDR2 FQNEAQ come from the germline V gene (reference sequence). With 1 base removed from V and 3 bases from J, the gap between germline ends came to 9 bases.

The V gene is TRBV18, the J gene TRBJ1-4; 9 nucleotides match TRBD1. The germline gives CDR1 KGHSH, CDR2 LQKENI. V lost 1 base to trimming and J lost 7 bases; unmatched junction nucleotides: 7. This CDR3 region has 16 residues. The DNA of the CDR3 is TGTGCCAGCTCACCACGGGGACAGGGAACGAGTGAAAAACTGTTTTTT. Its protein product is CASSPRGQGTSEKLFF.

The chain combines TRBV30 with TRBJ1-2, with 10 positions matching TRBD1. With V trimmed by 5 bases and J by 4 bases, 7 bases remained unmatched. Looked up from germline, CDR1 is GTSNPN and CDR2 is SVGIG (reference sequence). CDR3 length: 14 residues. The CDR3 sequence: CAWDRGRRGYGYTF. The CDR3 DNA sequence: TGTGCCTGGGACAGGGGGCGCCGCGGCTATGGCTACACCTTC. The full variable domain, in which reference TRBV30 and TRBJ1-2 provide the parts outside the CDR3, is SQTIHQWPATLVQPVGSPLSLECTVEGTSNPNLYWYRQAAGRGLQLLFYSVGIGQISSEVPQNLSASRPQDRQFILSSKKLLLSDSGFYLCAWDRGRRGYGYTFGSGTRLTVV.

The count of this clone is one. The J gene is TRBJ1-5, the V gene TRBV30, with 10 bases fitting TRBD1. The CDR3 is 16 residues long. V shed 4 bases and J 4 bases; nucleotides not matched to a gene: 10. The germline V gene encodes CDR1 GTSNPN and CDR2 SVGIG (reference sequence). CDR3 protein: CAWTPGQGGRNQPQHF. The DNA of the CDR3 is TGTGCCTGGACACCTGGACAGGGGGGAAGAAATCAGCCCCAGCATTTT.

J is TRBJ1-3 and V is TRBV6-5; 8 nucleotides match TRBD1. The length of the CDR3 is 14 residues. The germline CDR1 and CDR2 sequences are MNHEY and SVGAGI. Unmatched junction bases numbered 8, after V lost 5 bases and J lost 8 bases. DNA of the CDR3: TGTGCCAGCAGTCGTGAGGGACAGGAACACACCATATATTTT. This encodes CASSREGQEHTIYF.

This chain connects TRBV6-2 or TRBV6-3 to TRBJ2-7; TRBD2 matches 9 bases. V was clipped by 4 bases and J by 0 bases; unmatched bases: 4. The length of the CDR3 is 15 residues. Germline V CDR1 and CDR2: MNHEY, SVGEGT. CDR3 residues: CASSFRLAASYEQYF. CDR3 DNA: TGTGCCAGCAGTTTCCGACTAGCGGCCTCCTACGAGCAGTACTTC.

The V gene is TRBV7-2, the J gene TRBJ1-2; 12 bases line up with TRBD1. The CDR3 runs 17 residues. The J segment lost 7 bases and the V segment lost 5 bases, leaving 14 bases of the junction unmatched. Germline values: CDR1 SGHTA, CDR2 FQGNSA. CDR3 region: CASSTPGTGGLRGGYTF. In nucleotides, the CDR3 is TGTGCCAGCAGCACCCCGGGGACAGGGGGCCTCAGGGGTGGCTACACCTTC.